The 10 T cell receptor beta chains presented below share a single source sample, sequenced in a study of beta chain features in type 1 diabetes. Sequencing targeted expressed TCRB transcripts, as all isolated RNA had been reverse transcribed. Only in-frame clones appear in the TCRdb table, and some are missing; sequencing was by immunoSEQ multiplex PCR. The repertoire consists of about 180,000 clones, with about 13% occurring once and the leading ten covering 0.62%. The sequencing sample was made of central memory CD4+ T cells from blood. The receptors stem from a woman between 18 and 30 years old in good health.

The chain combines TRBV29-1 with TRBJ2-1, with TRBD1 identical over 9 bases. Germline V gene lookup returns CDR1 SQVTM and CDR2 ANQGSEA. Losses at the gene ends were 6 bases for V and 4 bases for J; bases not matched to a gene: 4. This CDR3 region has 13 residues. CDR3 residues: CSVLGQGYNEQFF. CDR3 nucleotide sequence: TGCAGCGTCCTCGGACAGGGGTACAATGAGCAGTTCTTC.

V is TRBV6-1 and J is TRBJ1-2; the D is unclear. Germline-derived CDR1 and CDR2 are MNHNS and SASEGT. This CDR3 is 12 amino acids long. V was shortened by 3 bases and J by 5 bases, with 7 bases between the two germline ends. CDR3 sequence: CASSDYGYGYTF. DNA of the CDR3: TGTGCCAGCAGTGATTACGGTTATGGCTACACCTTC.

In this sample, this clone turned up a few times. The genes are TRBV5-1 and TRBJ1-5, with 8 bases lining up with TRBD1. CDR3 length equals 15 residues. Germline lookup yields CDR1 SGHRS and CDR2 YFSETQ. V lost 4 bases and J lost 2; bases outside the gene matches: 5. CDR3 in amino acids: CASSRTGGGNQPQHF. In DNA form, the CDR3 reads TGCGCCAGCAGCAGAACAGGGGGGGGCAATCAGCCCCAGCATTTT.

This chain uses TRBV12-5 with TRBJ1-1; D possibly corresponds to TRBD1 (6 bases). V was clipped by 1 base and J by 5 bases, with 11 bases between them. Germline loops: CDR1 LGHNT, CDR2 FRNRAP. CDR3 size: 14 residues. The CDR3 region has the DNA TGTGCTAGTGGTTTGGACAGGCAGGGGACTGAAGCTTTCTTT. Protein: CASGLDRQGTEAFF. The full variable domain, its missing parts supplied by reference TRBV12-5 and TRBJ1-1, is DARVTQTPRHKVTEMGQEVTMRCQPILGHNTVFWYRQTMMQGLELLAYFRNRAPLDDSGMPKDRFSAEMPDATLATLKIQPSEPRDSAVYFCASGLDRQGTEAFFGQGTRLTVV.

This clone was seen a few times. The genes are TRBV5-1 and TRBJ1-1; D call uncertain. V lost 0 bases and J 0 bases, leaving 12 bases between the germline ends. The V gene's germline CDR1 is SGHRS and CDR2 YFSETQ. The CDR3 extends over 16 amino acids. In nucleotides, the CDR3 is TGCGCCAGCAGCTTGGGATTACAGAACATGAACACTGAAGCTTTCTTT. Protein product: CASSLGLQNMNTEAFF.

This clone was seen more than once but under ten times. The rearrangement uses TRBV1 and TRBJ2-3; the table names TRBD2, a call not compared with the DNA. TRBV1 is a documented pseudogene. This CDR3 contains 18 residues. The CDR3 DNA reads TGCACCAGCAGTCGAGAAAATACTAGCGGGAGAATCCTTTCCACGCAGTATTTT. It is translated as CTSSRENTSGRILSTQYF.

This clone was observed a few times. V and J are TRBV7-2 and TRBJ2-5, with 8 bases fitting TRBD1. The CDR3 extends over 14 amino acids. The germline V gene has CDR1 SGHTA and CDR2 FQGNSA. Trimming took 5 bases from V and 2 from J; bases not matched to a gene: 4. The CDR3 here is CASSLRQGQETQYF. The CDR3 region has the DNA TGTGCCAGCAGCCTCCGACAGGGGCAAGAGACCCAGTACTTC.

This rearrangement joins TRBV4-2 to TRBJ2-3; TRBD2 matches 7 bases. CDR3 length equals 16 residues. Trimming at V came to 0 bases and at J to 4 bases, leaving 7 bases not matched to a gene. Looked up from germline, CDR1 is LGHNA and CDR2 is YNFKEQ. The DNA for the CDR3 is TGTGCCAGCAGCCAAGATCGGGCGGGAGCGGCAGATACGCAGTATTTT. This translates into CASSQDRAGAADTQYF.

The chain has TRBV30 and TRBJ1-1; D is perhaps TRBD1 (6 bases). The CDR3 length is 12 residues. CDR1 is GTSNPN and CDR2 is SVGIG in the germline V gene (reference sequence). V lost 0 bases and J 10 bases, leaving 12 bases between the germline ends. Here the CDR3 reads CAWSVQGELAFF. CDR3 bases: TGTGCCTGGAGTGTACAGGGAGAGTTAGCTTTCTTT. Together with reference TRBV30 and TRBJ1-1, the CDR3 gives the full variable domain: SQTIHQWPATLVQPVGSPLSLECTVEGTSNPNLYWYRQAAGRGLQLLFYSVGIGQISSEVPQNLSASRPQDRQFILSSKKLLLSDSGFYLCAWSVQGELAFFGQGTRLTVV.

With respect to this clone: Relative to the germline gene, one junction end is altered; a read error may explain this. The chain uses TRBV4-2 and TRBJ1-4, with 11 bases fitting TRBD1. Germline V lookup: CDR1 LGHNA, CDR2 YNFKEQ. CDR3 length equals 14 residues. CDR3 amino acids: CASSQSDRGRDFRF. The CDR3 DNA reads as TGTGCCAGCAGCCAATCGGACAGGGGGCGAGATTTCCGGTTT.